The 9 T cell receptor beta chains given below trace back to one sample, sequenced in a study of T cell repertoires in cytomegalovirus infection. One entry per CDR3 protein results from TCRdb running MiXCR on the reads. This sample carries around 250,000 distinct CDR3 sequences, approximately 17% of them seen once, and the ten largest clones take around 43%. The sample was CD8+ T cells from PBMCs. These receptors all come from a human donor in good health (CMV status not recorded). Some clones in this sample may be carry-over from other donors' samples.

The V gene is TRBV14, the J gene TRBJ2-5, with 7 positions matching TRBD1. V lost 6 bases, J lost 3 bases, and 10 bases stayed unmatched. Germline values: CDR1 SGHDN, CDR2 FVKESK. The CDR3 is made up of 15 amino acids. The CDR3 DNA sequence: TGTGCCAGCAGGGGGGAAAGGGACAGAGAAGAGACCCAGTACTTC. Its protein product is CASRGERDREETQYF.

This clonotype was counted a few times. The chain recombines TRBV13 with TRBJ2-1, with 8 bases lining up with TRBD1. Germline loops: CDR1 PRHDT, CDR2 FYEKMQ (reference sequence). V shed 5 bases and J 4 bases; nucleotides not matched to a gene: 13. The CDR3 loop spans 17 amino acids. The CDR3: CASSANTGGLEYNEQFF. Here the CDR3 DNA reads TGTGCCAGCAGCGCAAATACAGGGGGATTGGAATACAATGAGCAGTTCTTC.

This chain joins TRBV5-6 and TRBJ1-1, with D maybe TRBD1 (5 bases). In germline, CDR1 is SGHDT, CDR2 YYEEEE. V was shortened by 0 bases and J by 3 bases, with 12 bases between the two germline ends. This CDR3 region has 15 residues. This CDR3 reads CASSLGGALHTEAFF. As DNA, the CDR3 is TGTGCCAGCAGCTTGGGAGGGGCTCTCCACACTGAAGCTTTCTTT.

This chain links TRBV3-1 with TRBJ2-7; 7 bases map to TRBD1. This CDR3 region has 18 residues. V trimming: 4 bases; J trimming: 5 bases; junction bases outside the gene matches: 20. The V gene's germline CDR1 is LGHDT and CDR2 YNNKEL (reference sequence). The CDR3 bases are TGTGCCAGCAGCCGAGCGCGCGGTACAGGGGTCTACGGGGACGAGCAGTACTTC. Translating it yields CASSRARGTGVYGDEQYF.

The rearrangement joins TRBV20-1 to TRBJ1-2, with D possibly matching TRBD1 (5 bases). V lost 6 bases and J 0 bases, leaving 20 bases between the germline ends. CDR3 size: 16 residues. In germline, CDR1 is DFQATT, CDR2 SNEGSKA (reference sequence). In DNA, the CDR3 is TGCAGTGCCGAGGATAAGGGACGCCTGCCTAACTATGGCTACACCTTC. Translating it yields CSAEDKGRLPNYGYTF.

This clonotype occurred many times. This chain connects TRBV28 to TRBJ1-2, with D perhaps TRBD1 (5 bases). Germline V gene sequence: CDR1 MDHEN, CDR2 SYDVKM. CDR3 length: 13 amino acids. The V end lost 7 bases, the J end lost 6 bases, and 15 bases lay between the germline ends. The CDR3 region is CASTQGASDGYTF. The CDR3 coding sequence is TGTGCCAGCACTCAAGGGGCCTCGGATGGCTACACCTTC.

This clonotype was counted only a few times. This chain uses TRBV15 with TRBJ2-3; D assignment may be TRBD1 or TRBD2 (5 bases each). V gave up 3 bases and J gave up 4 bases, with 11 bases separating them. Per the germline V gene, CDR1 is LNHNV and CDR2 is YYDKDF (reference sequence). The CDR3 is 14 amino acids. CDR3 DNA sequence: TGTGCCACCAGCAGGTTGAGGGGCGCAGATACGCAGTATTTT. It yields the protein CATSRLRGADTQYF.

This clonotype was seen a few times. V usage is TRBV12-3 or TRBV12-4 and J usage is TRBJ1-2; 11 nucleotides match TRBD1. The J segment lost 8 bases and the V segment lost 5 bases, leaving 10 bases of the junction unmatched. The CDR3 has 15 amino acids. The CDR3 DNA reads as TGTGCCAGCAGTCCTATAGAGGGACAGGGGGTCGGCTACACCTTC. Its protein is CASSPIEGQGVGYTF.

This clonotype was detected many times. The V gene is TRBV6-1, the J gene TRBJ1-4; tentatively, D is TRBD1 (6 bases). This CDR3 is 16 amino acids long. Trimming removed 4 bases at V and 5 bases at J, with 17 bases between. CDR1 MNHNS and CDR2 SASEGT come from the germline V gene. CDR3 amino acids: CASSGTLLGGNEKLFF. As DNA, the CDR3 is TGTGCCAGCAGTGGAACCCTGCTAGGGGGGAATGAAAAACTGTTTTTT.